This T cell receptor (beta chain) was profiled in a study of T cells in Graves' hyperthyroidism and ophthalmopathy. The overall study: Peripheral blood draws took place at initial diagnosis, ahead of any treatment. Study findings and constraints: The majority of expanded thyroid clonotypes above 0.001 also appeared in blood.

The study based diagnoses on clinical symptoms, serum thyroxine and TRAb, thyroid ultrasound and orbital computed tomography. Remarks on this clonotype: No antigen is known for it.

The CDR3 runs to 16 residues. Germline CDR1 is LGHNA and CDR2 is YSLEER. V was trimmed by 1 base and J by 6 bases, leaving 15 bases between them. Amplification of TCR beta CDR3 regions was performed using RNA transcripts as template. HTBI primers were used for first-round RT-PCR of the TCR CDR3. TCRdb reprocessed the multiplex PCR reads with MiXCR, giving one entry per CDR3 protein. The sample has roughly 420,000 distinct CDR3 sequences; around 15% are singletons. The material sequenced was blood. This chain connects TRBV4-3 to TRBJ1-4; D possibly corresponds to TRBD1 (6 bases). The origin of this receptor is a young woman with Graves' hyperthyroidism. Here the CDR3 DNA reads TGCGCCAGCAGCCAAGGTCTTTTCAGGGGAGATGAAAAACTGTTTTTT. This encodes CASSQGLFRGDEKLFF.